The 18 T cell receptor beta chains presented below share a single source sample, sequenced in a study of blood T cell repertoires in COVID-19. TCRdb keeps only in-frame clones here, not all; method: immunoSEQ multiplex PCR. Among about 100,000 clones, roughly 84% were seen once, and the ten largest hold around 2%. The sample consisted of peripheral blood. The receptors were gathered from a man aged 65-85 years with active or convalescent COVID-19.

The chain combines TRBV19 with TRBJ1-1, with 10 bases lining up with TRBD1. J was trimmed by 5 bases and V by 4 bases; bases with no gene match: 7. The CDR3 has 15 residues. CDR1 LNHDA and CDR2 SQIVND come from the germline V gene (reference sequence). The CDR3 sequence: CASSTTTGGVTEAFF. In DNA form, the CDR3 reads TGTGCCAGTAGTACGACGACAGGGGGCGTAACTGAAGCTTTCTTT.

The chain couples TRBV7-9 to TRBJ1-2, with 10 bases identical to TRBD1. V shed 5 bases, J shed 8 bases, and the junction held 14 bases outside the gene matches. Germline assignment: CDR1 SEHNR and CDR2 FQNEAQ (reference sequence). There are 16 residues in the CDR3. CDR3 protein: CASSPLTGGRMSGYTF. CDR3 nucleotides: TGTGCCAGCAGCCCCTTGACAGGGGGCCGTATGAGCGGCTACACCTTC.

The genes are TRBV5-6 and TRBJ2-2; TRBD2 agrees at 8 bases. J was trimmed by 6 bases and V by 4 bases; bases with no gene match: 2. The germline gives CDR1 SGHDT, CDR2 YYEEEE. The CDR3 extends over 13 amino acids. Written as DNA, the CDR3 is TGTGCCAGCAGCGCGCGGGGGGCCGGGGAGCTGTTTTTT. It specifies CASSARGAGELFF.

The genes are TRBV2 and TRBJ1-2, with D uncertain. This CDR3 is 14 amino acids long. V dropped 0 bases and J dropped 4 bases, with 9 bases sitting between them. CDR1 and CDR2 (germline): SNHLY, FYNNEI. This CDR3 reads CASSEAGRSYGYTF. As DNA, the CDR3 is TGTGCCAGCAGTGAAGCTGGCAGGTCCTATGGCTACACCTTC.

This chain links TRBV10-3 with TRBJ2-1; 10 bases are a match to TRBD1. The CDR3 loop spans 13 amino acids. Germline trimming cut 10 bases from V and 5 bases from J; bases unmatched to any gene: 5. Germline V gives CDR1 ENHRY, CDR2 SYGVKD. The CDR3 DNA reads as TGTGCCACCAGCGGGACAGGGGACAATGAGCAGTTCTTC. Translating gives CATSGTGDNEQFF.

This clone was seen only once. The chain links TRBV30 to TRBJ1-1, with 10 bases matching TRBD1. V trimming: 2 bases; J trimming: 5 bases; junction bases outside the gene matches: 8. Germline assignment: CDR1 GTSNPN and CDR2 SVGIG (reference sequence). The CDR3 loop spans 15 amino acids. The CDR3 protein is CAWSRQGAGETEAFF. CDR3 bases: TGTGCCTGGAGTAGACAGGGGGCGGGAGAGACTGAAGCTTTCTTT.

CDR3 in DNA: TGTGCCAGCAGTTTGATCACCGCCGACGGGAAGGGCTACACCTTC. Its translation: CASSLITADGKGYTF. This chain links TRBV28 with TRBJ1-2; D ambiguous. The germline V gene has CDR1 MDHEN and CDR2 SYDVKM. This CDR3 contains 15 residues. The V and J ends lost 3 bases and 8 bases respectively, with 19 bases between them.

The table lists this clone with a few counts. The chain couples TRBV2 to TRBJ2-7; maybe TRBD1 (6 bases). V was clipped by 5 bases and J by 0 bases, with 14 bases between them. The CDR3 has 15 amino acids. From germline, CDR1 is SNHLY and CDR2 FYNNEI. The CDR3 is CASSQDSSYSYEQYF. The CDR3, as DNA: TGTGCCAGCAGTCAGGACAGTTCATACTCCTACGAGCAGTACTTC.

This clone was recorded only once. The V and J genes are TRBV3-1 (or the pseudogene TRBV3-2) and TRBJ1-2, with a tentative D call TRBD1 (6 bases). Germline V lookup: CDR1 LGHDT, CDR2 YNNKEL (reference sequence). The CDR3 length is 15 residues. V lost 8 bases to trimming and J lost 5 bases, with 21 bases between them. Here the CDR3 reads CASSKSDGGRYGYTF. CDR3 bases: TGTGCCAGCTCCAAGTCGGACGGGGGGCGGTATGGCTACACCTTC.

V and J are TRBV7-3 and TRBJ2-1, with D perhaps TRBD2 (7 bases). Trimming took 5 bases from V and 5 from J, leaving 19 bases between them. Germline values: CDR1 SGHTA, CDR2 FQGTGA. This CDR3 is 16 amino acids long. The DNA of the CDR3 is TGTGCCAGCAGCCCCGGTGGCGGGGGCAACAACAATGAGCAGTTCTTC. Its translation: CASSPGGGGNNNEQFF.

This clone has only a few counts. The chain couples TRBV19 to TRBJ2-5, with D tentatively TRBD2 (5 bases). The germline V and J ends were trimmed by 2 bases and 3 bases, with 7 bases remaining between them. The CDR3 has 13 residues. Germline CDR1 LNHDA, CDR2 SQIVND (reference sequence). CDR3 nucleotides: TGTGCCAGTAGTATATTGCGGGAAGAGACCCAGTACTTC. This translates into CASSILREETQYF.

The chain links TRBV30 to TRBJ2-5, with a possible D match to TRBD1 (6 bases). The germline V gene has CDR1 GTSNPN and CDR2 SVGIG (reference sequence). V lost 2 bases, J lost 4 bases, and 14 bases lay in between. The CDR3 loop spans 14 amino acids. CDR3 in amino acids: CAWSQGGVLETQYF. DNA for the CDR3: TGTGCCTGGAGTCAAGGGGGAGTATTAGAGACCCAGTACTTC.

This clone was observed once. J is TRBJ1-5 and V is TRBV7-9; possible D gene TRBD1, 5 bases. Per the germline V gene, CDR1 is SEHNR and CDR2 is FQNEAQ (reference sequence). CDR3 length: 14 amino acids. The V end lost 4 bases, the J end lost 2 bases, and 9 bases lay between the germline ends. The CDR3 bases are TGTGCCAGCAGCTCACAGGAAGGCAATCAGCCCCAGCATTTT. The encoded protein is CASSSQEGNQPQHF. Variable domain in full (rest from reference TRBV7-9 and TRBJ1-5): DTGVSQNPRHKITKRGQNVTFRCDPISEHNRLYWYRQTLGQGPEFLTYFQNEAQLEKSRLLSDRFSAERPKGSFSTLEIQRTEQGDSAMYLCASSSQEGNQPQHFGDGTRLSIL.

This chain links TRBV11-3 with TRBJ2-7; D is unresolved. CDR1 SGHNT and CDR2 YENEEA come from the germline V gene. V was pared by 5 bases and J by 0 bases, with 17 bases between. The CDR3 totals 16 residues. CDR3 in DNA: TGTGCCAGCAGCCCCCCAGGCGAGACAAGCTCCTACGAGCAGTACTTC. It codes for CASSPPGETSSYEQYF.

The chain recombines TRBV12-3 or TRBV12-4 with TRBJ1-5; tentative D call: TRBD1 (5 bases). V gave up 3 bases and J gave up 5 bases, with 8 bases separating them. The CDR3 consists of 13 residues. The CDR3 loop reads CASSFQTDQPQHF. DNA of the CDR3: TGTGCCAGCAGTTTTCAGACAGATCAGCCCCAGCATTTT.

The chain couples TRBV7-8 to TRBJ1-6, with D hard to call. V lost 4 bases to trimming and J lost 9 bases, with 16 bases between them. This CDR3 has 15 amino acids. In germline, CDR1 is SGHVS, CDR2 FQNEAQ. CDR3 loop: CASSSSPQPGSPLHF. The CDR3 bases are TGTGCCAGCAGCTCCTCCCCCCAGCCGGGTTCACCCCTCCACTTT.

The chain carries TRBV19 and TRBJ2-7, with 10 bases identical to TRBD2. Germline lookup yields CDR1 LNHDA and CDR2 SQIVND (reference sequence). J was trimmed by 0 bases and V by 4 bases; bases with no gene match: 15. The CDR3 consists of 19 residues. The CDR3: CASSTFTNLAGGPSYEQYF. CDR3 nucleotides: TGTGCCAGTAGTACCTTTACGAACTTAGCGGGGGGCCCCTCCTACGAGCAGTACTTC.

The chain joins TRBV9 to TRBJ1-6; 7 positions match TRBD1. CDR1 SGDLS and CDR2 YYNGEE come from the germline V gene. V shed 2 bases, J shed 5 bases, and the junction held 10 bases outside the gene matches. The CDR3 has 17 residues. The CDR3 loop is CASSVRDRDWDNSPLHF. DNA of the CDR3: TGTGCCAGCAGCGTCCGGGACAGAGACTGGGATAATTCACCCCTCCACTTT.